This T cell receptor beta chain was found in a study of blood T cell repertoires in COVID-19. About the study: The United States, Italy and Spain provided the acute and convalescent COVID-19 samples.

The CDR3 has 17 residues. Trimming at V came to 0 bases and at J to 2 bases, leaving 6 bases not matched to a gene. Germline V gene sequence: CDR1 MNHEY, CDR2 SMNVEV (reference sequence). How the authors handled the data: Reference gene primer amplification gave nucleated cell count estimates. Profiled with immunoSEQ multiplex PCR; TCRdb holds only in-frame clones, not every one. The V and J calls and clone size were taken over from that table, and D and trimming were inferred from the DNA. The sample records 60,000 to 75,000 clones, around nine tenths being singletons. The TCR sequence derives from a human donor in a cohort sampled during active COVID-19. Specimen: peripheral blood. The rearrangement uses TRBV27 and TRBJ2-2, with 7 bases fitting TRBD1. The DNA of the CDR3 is TGTGCCAGCAGTTTATCGAGACAGGGCATTAACACCGGGGAGCTGTTTTTT. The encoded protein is CASSLSRQGINTGELFF.